The TCR beta chain described here comes from a study of blood T cell repertoires in COVID-19. The wider study: Collection of acute and convalescent COVID-19 samples took place in the United States, Italy and Spain. T cells, B-cell-depleted T cells, or PBMCs provided the cDNA or gDNA that served as material.

Data came from immunoSEQ multiplex PCR; TCRdb stores just in-frame clones and leaves some out. The table shows around 20,000 clones, with roughly nine tenths occurring only once. CDR3 length: 13 amino acids. Trimming removed 3 bases from V and 8 bases from J; junction bases left unmatched: 6. Germline V gives CDR1 LNHDA, CDR2 SQIVND (reference sequence). The specimen was peripheral blood. The chain links TRBV19 to TRBJ1-2, with TRBD1 matching over 7 bases. The source of this sequence is a human donor in a cohort sampled during active COVID-19. The CDR3 nucleotides are TGTGCCAGTAGTATCGAGACGGGACAGGGCTACACCTTC. It codes for CASSIETGQGYTF. Complete variable domain (other parts from reference TRBV19 and TRBJ1-2): DGGITQSPKYLFRKEGQNVTLSCEQNLNHDAMYWYRQDPGQGLRLIYYSQIVNDFQKGDIAEGYSVSREKKESFPLTVTSAQKNPTAFYLCASSIETGQGYTFGSGTRLTVV.